These 23 T cell receptor beta chains were sequenced from one sample in a study of blood T cell repertoires in COVID-19. Measured with immunoSEQ multiplex PCR; TCRdb has only the in-frame clones, and not every one. The table has approximately 90,000 clones, roughly 85% seen once. What was sequenced was peripheral blood. These receptors were taken from a man between 60 and 70 years old with acute or convalescent COVID-19.

The gene calls are TRBV5-4 and TRBJ2-1; the match to TRBD2 covers 11 bases. Germline lookup yields CDR1 SGHNT and CDR2 YYREEE (reference sequence). The CDR3 extends over 15 amino acids. The trim removed 4 bases at V and 8 bases at J, leaving 8 bases unmatched. CDR3 bases: TGTGCCAGCAGCCATCGACTAGCGGGAATGGATGAGCAGTTCTTC. Protein: CASSHRLAGMDEQFF. The whole variable domain, remainder taken from reference TRBV5-4 and TRBJ2-1, is ETGVTQSPTHLIKTRGQQVTLRCSSQSGHNTVSWYQQALGQGPQFIFQYYREEENGRGNFPPRFSGLQFPNYSSELNVNALELDDSALYLCASSHRLAGMDEQFFGPGTRLTVL.

This clone showed up just a few times. This chain links TRBV6-4 with TRBJ2-7; 7 nucleotides agree with TRBD2. The CDR3 extends over 14 amino acids. V trimming: 10 bases; J trimming: 0 bases; junction bases outside the gene matches: 9. Germline loops: CDR1 MRHNA, CDR2 SNTAGT. The CDR3 region has the DNA TGTGCCACCCCCAACGGGAGGAGCTCCTACGAGCAGTACTTC. It codes for CATPNGRSSYEQYF.

The rearrangement uses TRBV3-1 (or the pseudogene TRBV3-2) and TRBJ1-2; D might be TRBD1 (5 bases). V was cut by 4 bases and J by 4 bases, with 13 bases left in between. The length of the CDR3 is 14 residues. Germline V gene sequence: CDR1 LGHDT, CDR2 YNNKEL (reference sequence). The CDR3 reads CASSLTLGPYGYTF. As DNA, the CDR3 is TGTGCCAGCAGCCTCACTCTGGGGCCCTATGGCTACACCTTC.

J is TRBJ2-3 and V is TRBV6-6; 8 bases align to TRBD2. Germline CDR1 reads MNHNY; CDR2 reads SVGAGI (reference sequence). The CDR3 has 15 residues. Unmatched junction bases numbered 8, after V lost 5 bases and J lost 4 bases. CDR3 protein: CASSTSRGGADTQYF. CDR3 nucleotide sequence: TGTGCCAGCAGTACGTCCCGGGGGGGCGCAGATACGCAGTATTTT.

The rearrangement uses TRBV6-6 and TRBJ1-6, with TRBD1 as a possible D gene (5 bases). V was shortened by 0 bases and J by 4 bases, with 7 bases between the two germline ends. The CDR3 has 15 amino acids. Germline assignment: CDR1 MNHNY and CDR2 SVGAGI (reference sequence). The chain's CDR3 is CASSYSEGYNSPLHF. CDR3 DNA sequence: TGTGCCAGCAGTTACTCGGAGGGGTATAATTCACCCCTCCACTTT.

The rearrangement joins TRBV11-2 to TRBJ1-6; D remains unclear. The V gene's germline CDR1 is SGHAT and CDR2 FQNNGV. Trimming left V 5 bases short and J 9 bases short, with 14 bases between. The CDR3 totals 14 residues. The CDR3 reads CASSPGLAGSPLHF. CDR3 nucleotides: TGTGCCAGCAGCCCGGGCCTTGCGGGTTCACCCCTCCACTTT. Full variable domain (outside the CDR3, taken from reference TRBV11-2 and TRBJ1-6): EAGVAQSPRYKIIEKRQSVAFWCNPISGHATLYWYQQILGQGPKLLIQFQNNGVVDDSQLPKDRFSAERLKGVDSTLKIQPAKLEDSAVYLCASSPGLAGSPLHFGNGTRLTVT.

This clone came up once. The J gene is TRBJ2-7, the V gene TRBV14; D is unresolved. The CDR3 is 13 amino acids. CDR1 and CDR2 (germline): SGHDN, FVKESK. V was pared by 4 bases and J by 3 bases, with 10 bases between. This CDR3 is CASSLTVDYEQYF. As DNA, the CDR3 is TGTGCCAGCAGCCTAACAGTAGACTACGAGCAGTACTTC.

The chain couples TRBV5-1 to TRBJ2-3; D is uncertain. The CDR3 extends over 12 amino acids. Germline lookup yields CDR1 SGHRS and CDR2 YFSETQ. Trimming removed 2 bases at V and 3 bases at J, with 4 bases between. The CDR3 DNA follows: TGCGCCAGCAGCTTAGCGACAGATACGCAGTATTTT. It yields the protein CASSLATDTQYF.

This clone appeared once. The chain has TRBV18 and TRBJ1-1; 9 bases are shared with TRBD1. This CDR3 comprises 15 residues. The germline V gene has CDR1 KGHSH and CDR2 LQKENI. Germline trimming cut 8 bases from V and 5 bases from J; bases unmatched to any gene: 12. Written as DNA, the CDR3 is TGTGCCAGCCAAATGTCTGGACAGGGGAGTACTGAAGCTTTCTTT. This encodes CASQMSGQGSTEAFF.

The chain recombines TRBV19 with TRBJ1-5, with D possibly being TRBD1 (6 bases). The germline gives CDR1 LNHDA, CDR2 SQIVND (reference sequence). Deletions cut 7 bases from V and 3 bases from J, with 16 bases between. The CDR3 runs to 15 residues. The CDR3 sequence: CASKMGTGNNQPQHF. The CDR3 DNA reads as TGTGCCAGTAAGATGGGTACAGGGAACAATCAGCCCCAGCATTTT. Full variable domain (rest looked up from reference TRBV19 and TRBJ1-5): DGGITQSPKYLFRKEGQNVTLSCEQNLNHDAMYWYRQDPGQGLRLIYYSQIVNDFQKGDIAEGYSVSREKKESFPLTVTSAQKNPTAFYLCASKMGTGNNQPQHFGDGTRLSIL.

The J gene is TRBJ2-5, the V gene TRBV7-2, with 8 bases that match TRBD2. CDR1 is SGHTA and CDR2 is FQGNSA in the germline V gene. This CDR3 spans 14 amino acids. The V and J ends lost 3 bases and 5 bases, in that order; junction bases with no gene match: 5. The CDR3 reads CASSFRGGVETQYF. CDR3 coding DNA: TGTGCCAGCAGCTTTCGGGGGGGCGTGGAGACCCAGTACTTC.

The V call is TRBV12-5, the J call TRBJ2-7; D perhaps matches TRBD1 (6 bases). The CDR3 sequence is 13 residues long. Deletions cut 5 bases from V and 7 bases from J, with 15 bases between. Germline lookup yields CDR1 LGHNT and CDR2 FRNRAP. For the CDR3, the DNA is TGTGCTAGTGGTCTAAAGGGGGTAAGAGAGCAGTACTTC. Its protein is CASGLKGVREQYF.

V gene TRBV6-5 combines with J gene TRBJ1-3; weak D call: TRBD1 (5 bases). This CDR3 spans 13 amino acids. Germline assignment: CDR1 MNHEY and CDR2 SVGAGI. V gave up 4 bases and J gave up 2 bases, with 6 bases separating them. CDR3 in amino acids: CASSWGAGNTIYF. In nucleotides, the CDR3 is TGTGCCAGCAGTTGGGGGGCTGGAAACACCATATATTTT.

This chain joins TRBV7-9 and TRBJ2-5, with D possibly matching TRBD2 (5 bases). This CDR3 region has 14 residues. Germline CDR1 and CDR2: SEHNR and FQNEAQ (reference sequence). The V gene lost 0 bases and the J gene lost 4 bases, with 9 bases spanning the gap. The CDR3 sequence: CASSLALEAETQYF. Here the CDR3 DNA reads TGTGCCAGCAGCTTAGCCTTGGAGGCAGAGACCCAGTACTTC.

The chain joins TRBV18 to TRBJ2-1; maybe TRBD2 (6 bases). Looked up from germline, CDR1 is KGHSH and CDR2 is LQKENI. The V and J ends lost 3 bases and 2 bases respectively, with 17 bases between them. The CDR3 totals 17 residues. The CDR3 is CASSPPLGLPTYNEQFF. In nucleotides, the CDR3 is TGTGCCAGCTCACCTCCCTTGGGACTGCCCACCTACAATGAGCAGTTCTTC.

As DNA, the CDR3 is TGCGCCAGCAGCTTGTCAGCGGGAGCCTCCTACAATGAGCAGTTCTTC. It specifies CASSLSAGASYNEQFF. The chain employs TRBV5-1 and TRBJ2-1; 8 positions match TRBD2. Germline CDR1 SGHRS, CDR2 YFSETQ. The V gene end was trimmed by 1 base and the J gene end by 0 bases; junction bases not matched to a gene: 3. This CDR3 region has 16 residues.

This chain links TRBV13 with TRBJ1-6, with D perhaps matching TRBD1 (6 bases). Between the trimmed V and J ends, which lost 1 base and 10 bases, there was a span of 11 bases. The CDR3 totals 14 residues. Germline lookup yields CDR1 PRHDT and CDR2 FYEKMQ (reference sequence). The CDR3 loop is CASSLAGDYSPLHF. CDR3 bases: TGTGCCAGCAGCTTAGCAGGGGATTACTCACCCCTCCACTTT.

The rearrangement joins TRBV6-5 to TRBJ1-6; 9 bases fit TRBD1. CDR1 MNHEY and CDR2 SVGAGI come from the germline V gene. The CDR3 contains 15 residues. V was pared by 6 bases and J by 6 bases, with 6 bases of the junction left unmatched. CDR3 amino acids: CASSRDRVSNSPLHF. Here the CDR3 DNA reads TGTGCCAGCAGCCGGGACAGGGTTTCTAATTCACCCCTCCACTTT.

The CDR3 DNA reads as TGTGCCAGCAGCTTCGGGGACAGGGGAGTGGATCAGCCCCAGCATTTT. Protein: CASSFGDRGVDQPQHF. The chain is built from TRBV7-8 and TRBJ1-5; 10 nucleotides match TRBD1. CDR1 and CDR2 (germline): SGHVS, FQNEAQ. The ends lost 3 bases at V and 5 bases at J; junction bases unmatched: 7. The CDR3 spans 16 residues.

This clone was observed a single time. This chain uses TRBV5-4 with TRBJ1-1; 9 nucleotides align to TRBD1. V was clipped by 4 bases and J by 11 bases; unmatched bases: 9. The CDR3 is made up of 13 amino acids. From germline, CDR1 is SGHNT and CDR2 YYREEE (reference sequence). In nucleotides, the CDR3 is TGTGCCAGCAGCGGAAACAGGGGGCAAGGCGCTTTCTTT. Translating it yields CASSGNRGQGAFF. Full variable domain (rest looked up from reference TRBV5-4 and TRBJ1-1): ETGVTQSPTHLIKTRGQQVTLRCSSQSGHNTVSWYQQALGQGPQFIFQYYREEENGRGNFPPRFSGLQFPNYSSELNVNALELDDSALYLCASSGNRGQGAFFGQGTRLTVV.

The chain has TRBV5-1 and TRBJ2-5, with D possibly TRBD2 on 6 matching bases. The CDR3 is 15 residues long. V lost 4 bases to trimming and J lost 4 bases, with 17 bases between them. Germline V lookup: CDR1 SGHRS, CDR2 YFSETQ. The DNA of the CDR3 is TGCGCCAGCAGCCCCGGAGGAGGGTTGGGAGAGACCCAGTACTTC. It is translated as CASSPGGGLGETQYF.

This chain connects TRBV15 to TRBJ2-1; maybe TRBD1 (5 bases). The V end was cut by 0 bases, the J end by 8 bases, with 14 bases between. Germline V gene data show CDR1 as LNHNV and CDR2 as YYDKDF (reference sequence). The CDR3 loop spans 15 amino acids. The CDR3 here is CATSREPGRLDEQFF. CDR3 nucleotides: TGTGCCACCAGCAGAGAACCAGGGCGGTTGGATGAGCAGTTCTTC. Drawing the rest from reference TRBV15 and TRBJ2-1, the complete variable domain is DAMVIQNPRYQVTQFGKPVTLSCSQTLNHNVMYWYQQKSSQAPKLLFHYYDKDFNNEADTPDNFQSRRPNTSFCFLDIRSPGLGDTAMYLCATSREPGRLDEQFFGPGTRLTVL.

This sequence joins TRBV4-1 and TRBJ2-6, with a possible D match to TRBD1 (5 bases). The V gene's germline CDR1 is MGHRA and CDR2 YSYEKL. V dropped 0 bases and J dropped 8 bases, with 17 bases sitting between them. This CDR3 comprises 17 residues. In DNA, the CDR3 is TGCGCCAGCAGCCAAGATTCGGGCTGGCAGGGCTCCAACGTCCTGACTTTC. Its translation is CASSQDSGWQGSNVLTF.